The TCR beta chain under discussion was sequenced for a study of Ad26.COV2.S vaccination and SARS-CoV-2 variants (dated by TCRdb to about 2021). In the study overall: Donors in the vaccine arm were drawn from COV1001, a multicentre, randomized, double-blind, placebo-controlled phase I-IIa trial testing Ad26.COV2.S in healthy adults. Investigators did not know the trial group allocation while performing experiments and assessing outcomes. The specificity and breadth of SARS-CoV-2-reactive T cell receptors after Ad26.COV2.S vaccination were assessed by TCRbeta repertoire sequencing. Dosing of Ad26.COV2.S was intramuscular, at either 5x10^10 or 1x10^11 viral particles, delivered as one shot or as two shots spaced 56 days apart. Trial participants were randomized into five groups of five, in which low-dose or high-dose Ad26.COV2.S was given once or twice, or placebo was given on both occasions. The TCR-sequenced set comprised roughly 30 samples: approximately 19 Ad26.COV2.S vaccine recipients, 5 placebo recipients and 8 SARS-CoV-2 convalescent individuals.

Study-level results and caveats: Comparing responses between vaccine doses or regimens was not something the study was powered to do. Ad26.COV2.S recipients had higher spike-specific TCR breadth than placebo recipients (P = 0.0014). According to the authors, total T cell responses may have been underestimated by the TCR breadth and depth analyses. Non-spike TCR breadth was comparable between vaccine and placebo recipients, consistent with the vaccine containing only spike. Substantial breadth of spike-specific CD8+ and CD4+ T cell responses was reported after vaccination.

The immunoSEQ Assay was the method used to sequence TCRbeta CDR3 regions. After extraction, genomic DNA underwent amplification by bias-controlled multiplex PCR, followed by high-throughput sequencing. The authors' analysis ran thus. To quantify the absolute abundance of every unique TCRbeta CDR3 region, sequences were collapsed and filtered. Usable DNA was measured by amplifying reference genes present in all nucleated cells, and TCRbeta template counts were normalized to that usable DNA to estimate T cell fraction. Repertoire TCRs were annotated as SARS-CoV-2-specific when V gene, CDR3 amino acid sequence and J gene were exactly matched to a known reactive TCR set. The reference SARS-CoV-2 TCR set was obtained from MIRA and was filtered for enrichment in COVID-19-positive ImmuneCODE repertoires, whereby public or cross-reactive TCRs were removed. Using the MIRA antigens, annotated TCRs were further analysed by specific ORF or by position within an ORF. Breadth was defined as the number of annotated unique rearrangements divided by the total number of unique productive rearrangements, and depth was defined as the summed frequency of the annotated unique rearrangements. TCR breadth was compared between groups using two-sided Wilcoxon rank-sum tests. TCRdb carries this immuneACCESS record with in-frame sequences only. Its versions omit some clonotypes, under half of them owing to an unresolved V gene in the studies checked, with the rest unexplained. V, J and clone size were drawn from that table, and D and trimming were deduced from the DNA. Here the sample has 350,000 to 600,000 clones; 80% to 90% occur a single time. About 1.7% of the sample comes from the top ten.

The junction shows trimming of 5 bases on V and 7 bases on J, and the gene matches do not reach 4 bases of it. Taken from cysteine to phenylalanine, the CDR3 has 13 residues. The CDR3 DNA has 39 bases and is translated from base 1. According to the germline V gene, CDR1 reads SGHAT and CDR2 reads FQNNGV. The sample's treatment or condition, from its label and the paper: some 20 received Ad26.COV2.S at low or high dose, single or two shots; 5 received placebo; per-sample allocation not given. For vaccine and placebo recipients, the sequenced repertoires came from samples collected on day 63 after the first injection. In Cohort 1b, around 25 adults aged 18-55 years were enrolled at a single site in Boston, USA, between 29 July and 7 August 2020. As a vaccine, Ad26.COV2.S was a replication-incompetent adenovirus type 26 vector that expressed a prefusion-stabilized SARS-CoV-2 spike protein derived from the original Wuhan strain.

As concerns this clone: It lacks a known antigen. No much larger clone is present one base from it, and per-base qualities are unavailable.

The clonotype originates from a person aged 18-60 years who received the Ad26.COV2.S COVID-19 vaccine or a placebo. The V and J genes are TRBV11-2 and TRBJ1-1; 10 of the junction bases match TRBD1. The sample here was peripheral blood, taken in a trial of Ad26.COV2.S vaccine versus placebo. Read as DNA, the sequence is TGTGCCAGCAGCGGGGACAGGGGAGTTGAAGCTTTCTTT. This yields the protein CASSGDRGVEAFF.